The sequence of this T cell receptor beta chain was determined in a study of CD8+ T cells in alopecia areata. Treatment of the sample: oral pan-JAK inhibitor, 5-10 mg twice daily. Extraction and reverse transcription of RNA yielded cDNA as the sequencing template. TCRdb keeps only in-frame clones here, not all; method: immunoSEQ multiplex PCR. The sample contains roughly 110,000 clones, 45% to 65% of which appear only once. The V end was cut by 1 base, the J end by 5 bases, with 14 bases between. Germline CDR1 and CDR2: GTSNPN and SVGIG (reference sequence). The CDR3 runs 15 residues. This sequence joins TRBV30 and TRBJ2-2; weak D call: TRBD1 (5 bases). The sequence derives from a human donor with alopecia areata. Sequencing used CD4+ T cells sorted from blood, obtained at week 24, from a patient treated with tofacitinib. CDR3 protein: CAWSGGRVGTGELFF. DNA for the CDR3: TGTGCCTGGAGTGGCGGCAGGGTTGGAACCGGGGAGCTGTTTTTT. The entire variable domain, with the rest obtained from reference TRBV30 and TRBJ2-2, is as follows: SQTIHQWPATLVQPVGSPLSLECTVEGTSNPNLYWYRQAAGRGLQLLFYSVGIGQISSEVPQNLSASRPQDRQFILSSKKLLLSDSGFYLCAWSGGRVGTGELFFGEGSRLTVL.